Presented here are 4 T cell receptor beta chains from one specimen sequenced in a study of cytomegalovirus exposure and HLA in healthy donors. PCR primers comprised 60 Vbeta and 13 Jbeta primers. Some clones are missing from TCRdb's copy, which holds only in-frame ones; the method was immunoSEQ multiplex PCR. The sample contains about 60,000 clones, 70% of which appear only once. The source material was PBMCs. The receptors shown here come from a woman aged 55-69 years in good health and CMV-seropositive.

The chain is built from TRBV7-9 and TRBJ1-1; weak D call: TRBD1 (6 bases). Trimming stripped 5 bases from V and 5 bases from J, with 18 bases between. The CDR3 is 15 residues long. Germline CDR1 reads SEHNR; CDR2 reads FQNEAQ (reference sequence). The chain's CDR3 is CASSVTTGFGTEAFF. CDR3 in DNA: TGTGCCAGCAGCGTAACTACAGGGTTTGGGACTGAAGCTTTCTTT. Full variable domain (missing parts from reference TRBV7-9 and TRBJ1-1): DTGVSQNPRHKITKRGQNVTFRCDPISEHNRLYWYRQTLGQGPEFLTYFQNEAQLEKSRLLSDRFSAERPKGSFSTLEIQRTEQGDSAMYLCASSVTTGFGTEAFFGQGTRLTVV.

The V call is TRBV6-1, the J call TRBJ1-1; TRBD1 matches at 9 bases. CDR1 MNHNS and CDR2 SASEGT come from the germline V gene. The CDR3 loop spans 14 amino acids. After removal of 10 bases from V and 6 bases from J, the junction contained 12 bases not matched to a gene. CDR3 sequence: CATDMDRGGSEAFF. Here the CDR3 DNA reads TGTGCCACAGATATGGACAGGGGAGGTTCTGAAGCTTTCTTT.

The chain couples TRBV10-3 to TRBJ1-2, with 8 bases matching TRBD1. Germline V gene data show CDR1 as ENHRY and CDR2 as SYGVKD. Losses at the gene ends were 6 bases for V and 8 bases for J; bases not matched to a gene: 8. CDR3 length: 13 residues. The CDR3 here is CAIRPGGGEGYTF. As DNA, the CDR3 is TGTGCCATCAGGCCAGGGGGCGGTGAAGGCTACACCTTC.

This sequence joins TRBV4-3 and TRBJ2-3; D is perhaps TRBD1 (5 bases). CDR1 and CDR2 from the germline V gene are LGHNA and YSLEER. Trimming left V 0 bases short and J 5 bases short, with 9 bases between. This CDR3 region has 14 residues. In DNA, the CDR3 is TGCGCCAGCAGCCAAGATGGGGCTAGAGATACGCAGTATTTT. Translating gives CASSQDGARDTQYF.